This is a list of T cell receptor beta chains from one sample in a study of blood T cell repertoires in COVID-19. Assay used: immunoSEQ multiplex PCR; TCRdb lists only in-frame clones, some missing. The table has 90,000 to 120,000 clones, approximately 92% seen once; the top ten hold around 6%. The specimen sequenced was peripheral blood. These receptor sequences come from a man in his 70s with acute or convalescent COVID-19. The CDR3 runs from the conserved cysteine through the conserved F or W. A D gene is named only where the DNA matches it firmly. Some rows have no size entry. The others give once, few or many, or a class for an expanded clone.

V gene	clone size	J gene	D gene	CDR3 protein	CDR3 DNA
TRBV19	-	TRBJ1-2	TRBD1	CASSRGQGDYGYTF	TGTGCCAGTAGTAGAGGACAGGGTGACTATGGCTACACCTTC
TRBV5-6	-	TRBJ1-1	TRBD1	CASSSGTGLTEAFF	TGTGCCAGCAGCTCCGGGACAGGGTTGACTGAAGCTTTCTTT
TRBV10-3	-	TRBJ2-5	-	CAISDPQGQETQYF	TGTGCCATCAGTGACCCCCAGGGGCAAGAGACCCAGTACTTC
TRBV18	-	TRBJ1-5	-	CASSTGRDQPQHF	TGTGCCAGCTCCACAGGCAGGGATCAGCCCCAGCATTTT
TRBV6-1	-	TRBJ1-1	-	CASSESRGLTEAFF	TGTGCCAGCAGTGAGTCAAGAGGCCTCACTGAAGCTTTCTTT
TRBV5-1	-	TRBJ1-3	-	CASSTGGENTIYF	TGCGCCAGCAGCACCGGCGGGGAGAACACCATATATTTT
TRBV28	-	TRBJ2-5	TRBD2	CASSLSGTSGTQYF	TGTGCCAGCAGTTTAAGCGGGACTTCGGGGACCCAGTACTTC
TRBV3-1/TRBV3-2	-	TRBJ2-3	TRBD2	CASSQVLAGAGDTQYF	TGTGCCAGCAGCCAAGTGCTAGCGGGGGCAGGAGATACGCAGTATTTT
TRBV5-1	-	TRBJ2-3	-	CASSPAAEADTQYF	TGCGCCAGCAGCCCGGCGGCAGAAGCAGATACGCAGTATTTT
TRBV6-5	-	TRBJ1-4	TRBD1	CASSYRGTGTNEKLFF	TGTGCCAGCAGTTACCGGGGGACAGGGACTAATGAAAAACTGTTTTTT
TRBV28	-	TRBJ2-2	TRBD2	CASSLTTSGRGNTGELFF	TGTGCCAGCAGTTTAACGACTAGCGGGAGGGGCAACACCGGGGAGCTGTTTTTT
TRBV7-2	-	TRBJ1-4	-	CASSLNSPATNEKLFF	TGTGCCAGCAGCTTAAACAGCCCTGCAACTAATGAAAAACTGTTTTTT
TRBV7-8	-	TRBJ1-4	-	CASRRDNNEKLFF	TGTGCCAGCAGAAGGGACAATAATGAAAAACTGTTTTTT
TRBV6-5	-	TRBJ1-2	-	CASSYSLTGYGYTF	TGTGCCAGCAGTTACTCGTTGACAGGTTATGGCTACACCTTC
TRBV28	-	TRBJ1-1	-	CASSLWDSGGTFF	TGTGCCAGCAGTTTATGGGACTCGGGGGGAACTTTCTTT
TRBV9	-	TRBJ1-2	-	CASSVEGGLDDGYTF	TGTGCCAGCAGCGTAGAGGGGGGGTTGGATGATGGCTACACCTTC
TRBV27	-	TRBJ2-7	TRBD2	CASSLSTGRVYEQYF	TGTGCCAGCAGTTTATCAACGGGGAGGGTCTACGAGCAGTACTTC
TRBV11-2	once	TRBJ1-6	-	CASSLDPYNSPLHF	TGTGCCAGCAGCTTAGATCCTTATAATTCACCCCTCCACTTT
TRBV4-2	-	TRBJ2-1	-	CASSIPSDNEQFF	TGTGCCAGCAGCATCCCTAGCGACAATGAGCAGTTCTTC
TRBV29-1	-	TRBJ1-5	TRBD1	CTVGTGGYQSQHF	TGCACCGTTGGAACAGGGGGTTACCAGTCCCAGCATTTT
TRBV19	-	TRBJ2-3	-	CASSTSGGRVTQYF	TGTGCCAGTAGTACGTCCGGGGGGCGGGTTACGCAGTATTTT
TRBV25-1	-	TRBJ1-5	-	CASSEIDSNQPQHF	TGTGCCAGCAGTGAGATAGATAGCAATCAGCCCCAGCATTTT
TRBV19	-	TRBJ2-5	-	CASRQSGETQYF	TGTGCCAGTAGGCAGAGCGGCGAGACCCAGTACTTC
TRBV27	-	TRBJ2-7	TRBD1	CASSLLTGDEQYF	TGTGCCAGCAGTTTACTGACAGGGGACGAGCAGTACTTC
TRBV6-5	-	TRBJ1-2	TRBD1	CASISTGGGYTF	TGTGCCAGCATTTCCACAGGGGGGGGCTACACCTTC
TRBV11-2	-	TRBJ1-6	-	CASSLRLVQENSPLHF	TGTGCCAGCAGCTTGAGGCTGGTACAGGAGAATTCACCCCTCCACTTT
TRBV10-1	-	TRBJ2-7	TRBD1	CASNRGQGEHEQYF	TGCGCCAGCAACCGAGGGCAGGGGGAACACGAGCAGTACTTC
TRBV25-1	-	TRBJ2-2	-	CASGLTGELFF	TGTGCCAGCGGACTGACCGGGGAGCTGTTTTTT
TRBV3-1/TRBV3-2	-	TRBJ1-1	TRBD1	CASSQDRRQGASNNAFF	TGTGCCAGCAGCCAAGACAGACGACAGGGGGCGAGTAATAACGCTTTCTTT
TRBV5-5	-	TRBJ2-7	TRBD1	CASSQGQNYEQYF	TGTGCCAGCAGCCAGGGACAGAACTACGAGCAGTACTTC
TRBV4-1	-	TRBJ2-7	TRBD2	CASSAHSGGGNDEQYF	TGCGCCAGCAGCGCCCATAGCGGGGGGGGTAATGACGAGCAGTACTTC
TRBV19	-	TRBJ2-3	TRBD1	CASSIGGRGQADTQYF	TGTGCCAGTAGTATAGGTGGCAGGGGGCAAGCAGATACGCAGTATTTT
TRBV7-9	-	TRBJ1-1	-	CASSLAGAGAFF	TGTGCCAGCAGCTTGGCGGGCGCCGGAGCTTTCTTT
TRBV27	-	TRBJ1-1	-	CASSLLPGGNTEAFF	TGTGCCAGCAGTTTATTGCCCGGGGGGAACACTGAAGCTTTCTTT
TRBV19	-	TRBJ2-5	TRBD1	CASSTRDRVETQYF	TGTGCCAGTAGTACCCGGGACAGGGTCGAGACCCAGTACTTC
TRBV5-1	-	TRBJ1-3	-	CASSYGTGISSGNTIYF	TGCGCCAGCAGCTACGGAACCGGGATAAGCTCTGGAAACACCATATATTTT
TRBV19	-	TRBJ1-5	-	CASTGTLRQPQHF	TGTGCCAGTACAGGAACCCTTCGACAGCCCCAGCATTTT
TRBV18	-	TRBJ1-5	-	CASSPGSYNQPQHF	TGTGCCAGCTCACCAGGGAGTTACAATCAGCCCCAGCATTTT
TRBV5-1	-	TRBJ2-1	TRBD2	CASSGSGYSYNEQFF	TGCGCCAGCAGCGGTAGCGGGTACTCCTACAATGAGCAGTTCTTC
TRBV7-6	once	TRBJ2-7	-	CASSLYGSSLDEQYF	TGTGCCAGCAGCTTATACGGGAGCAGTTTGGACGAGCAGTACTTC
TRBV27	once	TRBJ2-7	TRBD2	CASSFQVAGEQYF	TGTGCCAGCAGTTTTCAAGTAGCGGGAGAGCAGTACTTC
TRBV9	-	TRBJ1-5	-	CASSVGLGGPNQPQHF	TGTGCCAGCAGCGTAGGATTGGGAGGTCCCAATCAGCCCCAGCATTTT
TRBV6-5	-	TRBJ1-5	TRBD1	CASAGTGDQPQHF	TGTGCCAGCGCCGGGACAGGGGACCAGCCCCAGCATTTT
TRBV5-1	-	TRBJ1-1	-	CASSLAGSPGEAFF	TGCGCCAGCAGCTTGGCCGGGTCCCCTGGGGAAGCTTTCTTT
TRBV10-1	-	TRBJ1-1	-	CASSQRQKNTEAFF	TGCGCCAGCAGCCAACGACAGAAGAACACTGAAGCTTTCTTT
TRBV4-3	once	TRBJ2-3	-	CASSQVAANTDTQYF	TGCGCCAGCAGCCAAGTGGCGGCTAACACAGATACGCAGTATTTT
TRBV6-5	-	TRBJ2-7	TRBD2	CASSYLAGRSSYEQYF	TGTGCCAGCAGTTACCTTGCCGGGAGGAGCTCCTACGAGCAGTACTTC
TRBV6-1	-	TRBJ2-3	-	CASSATGSRSTDTQYF	TGTGCCAGCAGTGCCACAGGGAGCCGGAGCACAGATACGCAGTATTTT
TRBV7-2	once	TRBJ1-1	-	CASSLWGGSDTEAFF	TGTGCCAGCAGCTTATGGGGGGGATCCGACACTGAAGCTTTCTTT
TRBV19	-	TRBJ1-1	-	CASSIGATEAFF	TGTGCCAGTAGTATAGGAGCCACTGAAGCTTTCTTT